Listed here are 15 T cell receptor beta chains from one sample, sequenced in a study of blood T cell repertoires in COVID-19 (dated by TCRdb to 2019 to 2021). Library preparation used the immunoSEQ multiplex PCR assay. TCRdb took this table from immuneACCESS and kept in-frame rearrangements with V and J called. Such tables lack part of the clones; where checked against another copy, unresolved V genes explain under half of the gap, and the rest is unexplained. The table for this sample lists roughly 110,000 clones; 75% to 90% of them were counted only once. The ten top clones hold 5% to 6.5% of the sample. What was sequenced was peripheral blood. The receptors stem from a woman aged 60-70 years with COVID-19, enrolled during active disease.

DNA of the CDR3: TGTGCCAGCAGCCCACGGGGTTATGGCTACACCTTC. Residues: CASSPRGYGYTF. This chain uses TRBV6-2 or TRBV6-3 with TRBJ1-2; D not resolved. The germline gives CDR1 MNHEY, CDR2 SVGEGT. Trimming took off 6 bases at V and 5 bases at J, with 10 bases between the two ends. The CDR3 contains 12 residues.

The DNA for the CDR3 is TGCGCCAGCAGGGGAGCAGATACGCAGTATTTT. Protein product: CASRGADTQYF. This chain links TRBV5-1 with TRBJ2-3; D is perhaps TRBD2 (5 bases). The CDR3 is made up of 11 amino acids. Per germline, CDR1 SGHRS and CDR2 YFSETQ. The V gene lost 5 bases and the J gene lost 4 bases, with 5 bases spanning the gap.

This clone showed up just once. This chain joins TRBV27 and TRBJ1-5; D unclear. V lost 10 bases and J lost 3, with 10 bases in between. Germline V gives CDR1 MNHEY, CDR2 SMNVEV (reference sequence). The CDR3 runs 12 residues. The DNA for the CDR3 is TGTGCCAATCCCAGTAACAATCAGCCCCAGCATTTT. It is translated as CANPSNNQPQHF.

V is TRBV14 and J is TRBJ1-1, with a possible D match to TRBD1 (5 bases). The CDR3 has 15 amino acids. In germline, CDR1 is SGHDN, CDR2 FVKESK. Trimming left V 0 bases short and J 3 bases short, with 11 bases between. The CDR3: CASSQDQGEHTEAFF. In DNA form, the CDR3 reads TGTGCCAGCAGCCAAGATCAGGGTGAACACACTGAAGCTTTCTTT.

The chain recombines TRBV27 with TRBJ2-3; 9 nucleotides match TRBD1. This CDR3 contains 13 residues. V dropped 4 bases and J dropped 8; count of bases not matched to a gene: 4. Germline V gene sequence: CDR1 MNHEY, CDR2 SMNVEV (reference sequence). In DNA, the CDR3 is TGTGCCAGCAGTTCGGGACAGGGCAGTACGCAGTATTTT. It is translated as CASSSGQGSTQYF.

This clone was observed a few times. The gene calls are TRBV5-6 and TRBJ1-6; 9 nucleotides match TRBD1. The CDR3 has 14 amino acids. The V gene end was trimmed by 4 bases and the J gene end by 7 bases; junction bases not matched to a gene: 3. CDR1 is SGHDT and CDR2 is YYEEEE in the germline V gene. The CDR3 sequence is CASSLGTGNSPLHF. For the CDR3, the DNA is TGTGCCAGCAGCCTGGGGACAGGGAATTCACCCCTCCACTTT.

The chain combines TRBV5-5 with TRBJ1-1; tentative D call: TRBD1 (5 bases). Germline V gene lookup returns CDR1 SGHKS and CDR2 YYEKEE (reference sequence). V lost 3 bases and J 0 bases, leaving 15 bases between the germline ends. The CDR3 extends over 16 amino acids. CDR3 nucleotides: TGTGCCAGCAGCTCGGCCTACAGGCTGATGAACACTGAAGCTTTCTTT. Protein product: CASSSAYRLMNTEAFF. Full variable domain (outside the CDR3, taken from reference TRBV5-5 and TRBJ1-1): DAGVTQSPTHLIKTRGQQVTLRCSPISGHKSVSWYQQVLGQGPQFIFQYYEKEERGRGNFPDRFSARQFPNYSSELNVNALLLGDSALYLCASSSAYRLMNTEAFFGQGTRLTVV.

This clone was observed once. This chain joins TRBV2 and TRBJ1-2; 9 bases line up with TRBD1. Germline CDR1 is SNHLY and CDR2 is FYNNEI. The CDR3 loop spans 15 amino acids. V lost 7 bases and J lost 2; bases outside the gene matches: 8. The CDR3 DNA follows: TGTGCCAGCATAGAACAGGGGGCCGGGAACTATGGCTACACCTTC. Translated: CASIEQGAGNYGYTF.

J is TRBJ1-4 and V is TRBV15, with a weak D call TRBD1 (5 bases). This CDR3 comprises 15 residues. Deletions cut 5 bases from V and 8 bases from J, with 18 bases between. The germline gives CDR1 LNHNV, CDR2 YYDKDF (reference sequence). The CDR3 coding sequence is TGTGCCACCAGCGGCACCGGGGGGGTAGGGGAAAAACTGTTTTTT. It specifies CATSGTGGVGEKLFF.

The chain combines TRBV7-3 with TRBJ2-3, with a weak D call TRBD2 (6 bases). V dropped 1 base and J dropped 4 bases, with 18 bases sitting between them. In germline, CDR1 is SGHTA, CDR2 FQGTGA. The CDR3 sequence is 17 residues long. The CDR3: CASSLMGGSSGADTQYF. The DNA of the CDR3 is TGTGCCAGCAGCTTAATGGGGGGTTCGTCGGGCGCAGATACGCAGTATTTT.

The chain uses TRBV6-5 and TRBJ1-5, with D uncertain. The germline V gene encodes CDR1 MNHEY and CDR2 SVGAGI. This CDR3 comprises 12 residues. Trimming removed 7 bases at V and 4 bases at J, with 8 bases between. Here the CDR3 DNA reads TGTGCCAGCAAGAGAGGGAATCAGCCCCAGCATTTT. Residues: CASKRGNQPQHF.

This chain uses TRBV6-5 with TRBJ1-1, with 10 bases aligning to TRBD1. The germline CDR1 and CDR2 sequences are MNHEY and SVGAGI. The CDR3 is 14 residues long. With 2 bases clipped from V and 10 bases from J, the junction kept 7 bases outside the gene matches. The CDR3 DNA is TGTGCCAGCAGTTACGGCCGGGACAGGGGCAGAGCTTTCTTT. Translated, it gives CASSYGRDRGRAFF.

The chain carries TRBV5-1 and TRBJ1-4, with a weak D call TRBD1 (5 bases). Per germline, CDR1 SGHRS and CDR2 YFSETQ. V shed 1 base and J shed 7 bases, with 8 bases lying between them. The length of the CDR3 is 13 residues. CDR3 sequence (DNA): TGCGCCAGCAGCTTGTCTGGGGCTGAAAAACTGTTTTTT. Translation gives CASSLSGAEKLFF. The whole variable domain, remainder taken from reference TRBV5-1 and TRBJ1-4, is KAGVTQTPRYLIKTRGQQVTLSCSPISGHRSVSWYQQTPGQGLQFLFEYFSETQRNKGNFPGRFSGRQFSNSRSEMNVSTLELGDSALYLCASSLSGAEKLFFGSGTQLSVL.

The rearrangement joins TRBV5-6 to TRBJ1-2; D might be TRBD1 (5 bases). The CDR3 has 13 amino acids. Germline CDR1 reads SGHDT; CDR2 reads YYEEEE. Deletions cut 4 bases from V and 4 bases from J, with 11 bases between. This CDR3 reads CASSGTGTYGYTF. Written as DNA, the CDR3 is TGTGCCAGCAGCGGAACAGGTACCTATGGCTACACCTTC.

The genes are TRBV27 and TRBJ2-1, with 12 bases lining up with TRBD1. J lost 12 bases, V lost 3 bases, and 12 bases had no gene match. This CDR3 is 16 amino acids long. Germline V lookup: CDR1 MNHEY, CDR2 SMNVEV (reference sequence). CDR3 sequence: CASSFTPGQGAKGQFF. Written as DNA, the CDR3 is TGTGCCAGCAGTTTTACTCCGGGACAGGGGGCGAAAGGGCAGTTCTTC.